This T cell receptor (beta chain) comes out of a study of T cells in Graves' hyperthyroidism and ophthalmopathy. Patients were aged 18 to 65, had disease duration under 2 months, and had newly diagnosed hyperthyroidism. Trimming stripped 1 base from V and 4 bases from J, with 11 bases between. Germline V CDR1 and CDR2: SEHNR, FQNEAQ (reference sequence). CDR3 length: 15 amino acids. This clonotype was picked up many times. TCR beta CDR3 region amplification was performed from RNA transcripts. TCR CDR3 underwent first-round RT-PCR with the HTBI primer set. MiXCR, run by TCRdb on the multiplex PCR reads, gives a single entry per CDR3 protein. The sample has about 740,000 distinct CDR3 sequences, 14% seen once; the top ten hold 9.5% to 13%.

The rearrangement joins TRBV7-9 to TRBJ2-1; D not resolved. The sequencing sample was made of blood. This receptor was identified in a woman in her late teens or twenties with Graves' hyperthyroidism. The CDR3 is CASSLGPARYNEQFF. The CDR3 DNA reads TGTGCCAGCAGCTTAGGCCCAGCGAGGTACAATGAGCAGTTCTTC.